A single sample is the source of the 6 T cell receptor beta chains below, sequenced in a study of response to subunit inactivated influenza vaccine. Via MiXCR, TCRdb re-called the RT-PCR reads, giving one row per CDR3 protein. The table lists roughly 650,000 distinct CDR3 sequences, less than 20% of them singletons. Material: PBMCs from blood, obtained approximately 12 days after vaccination. The source of these receptors is a man in his fifties who received an inactivated influenza vaccine.

The DNA of the CDR3 is TGTGCCAGCAGTTTAATCGGACTAGCGGGAGGAAGGACAGATACGCAGTATTTT. Translation gives CASSLIGLAGGRTDTQYF. This sequence joins TRBV28 and TRBJ2-3, with 14 positions matching TRBD2. This CDR3 has 18 residues. V lost 2 bases, J lost 3 bases, and 7 bases stayed unmatched. Germline V gene sequence: CDR1 MDHEN, CDR2 SYDVKM.

This clonotype was counted at least ten times. The chain carries TRBV20-1 and TRBJ2-1, with D uncertain. Per the germline V gene, CDR1 is DFQATT and CDR2 is SNEGSKA (reference sequence). Trimming shortened V by 3 bases and J by 5 bases, and 17 bases separated the two germline ends. CDR3 length equals 15 residues. CDR3 loop: CSASVSTVDNNEQFF. The CDR3 DNA is TGCAGTGCTAGCGTATCGACGGTTGACAACAATGAGCAGTTCTTC.

This clonotype occurred a few times. The chain combines TRBV3-1 with TRBJ2-3, with unresolved D. CDR3 length: 16 amino acids. Germline V gives CDR1 LGHDT, CDR2 YNNKEL (reference sequence). V was clipped by 0 bases and J by 1 base, with 11 bases between them. For the CDR3, the DNA is TGTGCCAGCAGCCAAGAACGGATAGCACGCACAGATACGCAGTATTTT. It yields the protein CASSQERIARTDTQYF.

This chain joins TRBV24-1 and TRBJ2-1; D unresolved. Looked up from germline, CDR1 is KGHDR and CDR2 is SFDVKD. The CDR3 loop spans 11 amino acids. V was cut by 9 bases and J by 1 base, with 3 bases left in between. The CDR3 DNA reads as TGTGCCACCGCGTCCTACAATGAGCAGTTCTTC. Translation gives CATASYNEQFF.

This rearrangement joins TRBV18 to TRBJ2-1; D uncertain. V gave up 6 bases and J gave up 0 bases, with 15 bases separating them. Germline V lookup: CDR1 KGHSH, CDR2 LQKENI. The CDR3 covers 16 residues. DNA of the CDR3: TGTGCCAGCTCTACGACTTATCCTAGCTCCTACAATGAGCAGTTCTTC. This translates into CASSTTYPSSYNEQFF.

This clonotype was counted only a few times. The chain employs TRBV20-1 and TRBJ2-3, with D perhaps TRBD2 (5 bases). The CDR3 contains 14 residues. Per the germline V gene, CDR1 is DFQATT and CDR2 is SNEGSKA (reference sequence). Between the trimmed V and J ends, which lost 2 bases and 2 bases, there was a span of 11 bases. The CDR3 coding sequence is TGCAGTGCTAGACCGGGATCAAACACAGATACGCAGTATTTT. This translates into CSARPGSNTDTQYF.